A single sample is the source of the 22 T cell receptor beta chains below, sequenced in a study of blood T cell repertoires in COVID-19. Some clones are missing from TCRdb's copy, which holds only in-frame ones; the method was immunoSEQ multiplex PCR. The sample comprises approximately 210,000 clones, roughly four fifths of which are singletons, and 9.5% to 15% rests with the top ten. Sequencing was performed on peripheral blood. The receptors originated from a woman between 40 and 55 years old with acute or convalescent COVID-19.

The rearrangement joins TRBV11-2 to TRBJ2-3, with a tentative D call TRBD2 (6 bases). V was cut by 0 bases and J by 5 bases, with 12 bases left in between. The CDR3 is 15 residues long. CDR1 is SGHAT and CDR2 is FQNNGV in the germline V gene. The CDR3 here is CASSLDLGGLDTQYF. Here the CDR3 DNA reads TGTGCCAGCAGCTTAGATCTCGGAGGGTTAGATACGCAGTATTTT.

The V and J genes are TRBV4-3 and TRBJ2-1, with no clear D. The CDR3 runs 16 residues. Germline V gene data show CDR1 as LGHNA and CDR2 as YSLEER. Deletions cut 4 bases from V and 0 bases from J, with 13 bases between. The CDR3 region is CASSRVIESSYNEQFF. The CDR3 nucleotides read TGCGCCAGCAGCCGCGTTATAGAGAGCTCCTACAATGAGCAGTTCTTC.

The V and J genes are TRBV7-2 and TRBJ1-3; 12 bases map to TRBD1. The CDR3 covers 19 residues. The V gene's germline CDR1 is SGHTA and CDR2 FQGNSA. V lost 2 bases to trimming and J lost 6 bases; unmatched junction nucleotides: 14. CDR3 sequence: CASSLKGTGGSSFENTIYF. CDR3 nucleotides: TGTGCCAGCAGCTTAAAGGGGACAGGGGGCTCTTCCTTTGAAAACACCATATATTTT.

V and J are TRBV25-1 and TRBJ1-6; 7 bases are a match to TRBD1. CDR1 is MGHDK, CDR2 SYGVNS, per germline. V lost 6 bases to trimming and J lost 4 bases; unmatched junction nucleotides: 6. The length of the CDR3 is 15 residues. The CDR3 DNA follows: TGTGCCAGCAGGAGGGGACAGCCTTATAATTCACCCCTCCACTTT. It specifies CASRRGQPYNSPLHF.

The chain recombines TRBV6-1 with TRBJ2-5, with a possible D match to TRBD1 (6 bases). The germline V gene has CDR1 MNHNS and CDR2 SASEGT. The CDR3 sequence is 16 residues long. The V gene lost 0 bases and the J gene lost 1 base, with 12 bases spanning the gap. The CDR3 loop reads CASSEALRGTQETQYF. CDR3 sequence (DNA): TGTGCCAGCAGTGAAGCGCTTAGGGGGACCCAAGAGACCCAGTACTTC.

J is TRBJ2-4 and V is TRBV2; 14 bases are a match to TRBD2. Germline assignment: CDR1 SNHLY and CDR2 FYNNEI. Germline trimming cut 7 bases from V and 9 bases from J; bases unmatched to any gene: 8. CDR3 size: 15 residues. DNA of the CDR3: TGTGCCAGCATTCGACTAGCGGGGGGGCCGGCCATTCAGTACTTC. This sequence encodes CASIRLAGGPAIQYF.

The genes are TRBV9 and TRBJ1-3, with D unclear. This CDR3 spans 15 amino acids. The germline CDR1 and CDR2 sequences are SGDLS and YYNGEE. Trimming shortened V by 0 bases and J by 0 bases, and 7 bases separated the two germline ends. The CDR3 region has the DNA TGTGCCAGCAGCGTAGATTGGAGCTCTGGAAACACCATATATTTT. Its protein is CASSVDWSSGNTIYF.

Note on this clone: Other nucleotide sequences in the sample specify the same CDR3. The chain has TRBV5-1 and TRBJ2-7; 11 positions match TRBD2. Germline CDR1 SGHRS, CDR2 YFSETQ. This CDR3 spans 15 amino acids. After removal of 4 bases from V and 2 bases from J, the junction contained 5 bases not matched to a gene. The DNA for the CDR3 is TGCGCCAGCAGCCTCGGGACTAGCGGCCCCTACGAGCAGTACTTC. Residues: CASSLGTSGPYEQYF.

This chain uses TRBV19 with TRBJ1-1; 9 nucleotides agree with TRBD1. CDR1 is LNHDA and CDR2 is SQIVND in the germline V gene (reference sequence). This CDR3 region has 13 residues. The ends lost 6 bases at V and 4 bases at J; junction bases unmatched: 3. The CDR3 bases are TGTGCCAGTAGGACAGGGGGTGGCACTGAAGCTTTCTTT. As protein: CASRTGGGTEAFF.

V is TRBV6-6 and J is TRBJ1-2, with 7 nucleotides matching TRBD1. The CDR3 covers 12 residues. Germline values: CDR1 MNHNY, CDR2 SVGAGI (reference sequence). The trim removed 7 bases at V and 8 bases at J, leaving 7 bases unmatched. The CDR3 DNA reads TGTGCCAGCAACTCACAGGGGCTGGGCTACACCTTC. It specifies CASNSQGLGYTF.

V is TRBV19 and J is TRBJ1-4, with 7 bases aligning to TRBD1. V trimming: 5 bases; J trimming: 0 bases; junction bases outside the gene matches: 3. Per germline, CDR1 LNHDA and CDR2 SQIVND (reference sequence). There are 15 residues in the CDR3. The CDR3 region is CASSADRATNEKLFF. In DNA, the CDR3 is TGTGCCAGTAGTGCCGACAGGGCAACTAATGAAAAACTGTTTTTT.

The rearrangement joins TRBV27 to TRBJ1-5; D gene ambiguous. Germline assignment: CDR1 MNHEY and CDR2 SMNVEV (reference sequence). The CDR3 runs 12 residues. V lost 3 bases and J lost 6, with 6 bases in between. DNA of the CDR3: TGTGCCAGCAGTTTCATCGGTCAGCCCCAGCATTTT. This translates into CASSFIGQPQHF.

This clone was seen just once. The chain employs TRBV9 and TRBJ2-3; the match to TRBD2 covers 9 bases. The V and J ends lost 0 bases and 4 bases, in that order; junction bases with no gene match: 9. CDR1 SGDLS and CDR2 YYNGEE come from the germline V gene. The length of the CDR3 is 17 residues. The CDR3 region is CASSVAGASGVADTQYF. The CDR3 DNA reads TGTGCCAGCAGCGTAGCAGGCGCTAGCGGGGTGGCAGATACGCAGTATTTT.

The chain links TRBV10-3 to TRBJ2-3; TRBD1 matches at 7 bases. The CDR3 contains 15 residues. The germline V gene has CDR1 ENHRY and CDR2 SYGVKD. V was pared by 5 bases and J by 4 bases, with 9 bases of the junction left unmatched. The CDR3 nucleotides are TGTGCCATCAGTCAAGGGACAGCCTCTTCAGATACGCAGTATTTT. This codes for CAISQGTASSDTQYF.

The chain combines TRBV7-2 with TRBJ1-2; D gene unclear. The V gene lost 5 bases and the J gene lost 0 bases, with 10 bases spanning the gap. Per germline, CDR1 SGHTA and CDR2 FQGNSA. The CDR3 has 14 residues. The CDR3 DNA is TGTGCCAGCAGCCGGCGGGATTCTAACTATGGCTACACCTTC. Translated, it gives CASSRRDSNYGYTF.

This chain joins TRBV4-1 and TRBJ2-5, with a possible D match to TRBD1 (5 bases). CDR3 length: 15 residues. The germline V gene encodes CDR1 MGHRA and CDR2 YSYEKL. V lost 1 base, J lost 5 bases, and 14 bases lay in between. This chain's CDR3 is CASSQASSGAETQYF. As DNA, the CDR3 is TGCGCCAGCAGCCAAGCCTCGAGTGGGGCGGAGACCCAGTACTTC.

The chain joins TRBV7-2 to TRBJ2-7; 7 nucleotides align to TRBD2. V shed 2 bases and J 4 bases; nucleotides not matched to a gene: 5. This CDR3 has 14 residues. CDR1 is SGHTA and CDR2 is FQGNSA in the germline V gene. DNA of the CDR3: TGTGCCAGCAGCTTACGGCACGGGGGGTACGAGCAGTACTTC. Protein product: CASSLRHGGYEQYF.

This clone was seen only once. The chain recombines TRBV11-2 with TRBJ2-7; TRBD2 aligns across 8 bases. The V gene end was trimmed by 5 bases and the J gene end by 3 bases; junction bases not matched to a gene: 6. This CDR3 region has 14 residues. Per germline, CDR1 SGHAT and CDR2 FQNNGV. In nucleotides, the CDR3 is TGTGCCAGCAGCCTTAGCGGGGCTCTCTACGAGCAGTACTTC. Translating gives CASSLSGALYEQYF.

The chain is built from TRBV3-1 (or the pseudogene TRBV3-2) and TRBJ1-2; tentatively, D is TRBD1 (6 bases). This CDR3 is built from 13 residues. CDR1 is LGHDT and CDR2 is YNNKEL in the germline V gene (reference sequence). V was shortened by 3 bases and J by 6 bases, with 11 bases between the two germline ends. The CDR3 DNA reads as TGTGCCAGCAGCCATATCAAGGGGGATGGCTACACCTTC. Translating it yields CASSHIKGDGYTF.

This rearrangement joins TRBV3-1 (or the pseudogene TRBV3-2) to TRBJ1-6, with 9 bases fitting TRBD1. The CDR3 has 17 residues. Germline-derived CDR1 and CDR2 are LGHDT and YNNKEL (reference sequence). With 6 bases clipped from V and 11 bases from J, the junction kept 17 bases outside the gene matches. The CDR3: CASRLQGGQGELAPLHF. Here the CDR3 DNA reads TGTGCCAGCAGACTCCAGGGGGGACAGGGAGAGTTGGCACCCCTCCACTTT.

The chain carries TRBV15 and TRBJ2-7; TRBD2 matches 9 bases. Per the germline V gene, CDR1 is LNHNV and CDR2 is YYDKDF (reference sequence). J gave up 2 bases and V 0 bases, and 8 bases lay outside the gene matches. This CDR3 has 17 amino acids. The CDR3 DNA follows: TGTGCCACCAGCAGAGATCTAGTGGCGGGAGGGGCCTACGAGCAGTACTTC. Translating it yields CATSRDLVAGGAYEQYF.

The chain links TRBV19 to TRBJ1-1; D is perhaps TRBD1 (5 bases). CDR3 length: 17 residues. Trimming took 6 bases from V and 1 from J, leaving 21 bases between them. The germline CDR1 and CDR2 sequences are LNHDA and SQIVND (reference sequence). CDR3 sequence reads: CASSTRLGTSWNTEAFF. The CDR3 region has the DNA TGTGCCAGTAGCACCAGACTCGGGACTTCCTGGAACACTGAAGCTTTCTTT.